The 20 T cell receptor beta chains reported below all come from one sample, sequenced in a study of blood T cell repertoires in COVID-19. Measured with immunoSEQ multiplex PCR; TCRdb has only the in-frame clones, and not every one. Found here are some 510,000 clones, approximately 88% of them singletons; the top ten hold 1.5% to 2%. What was sequenced was PBMCs or T cells enriched from blood (not recorded which). These receptors were collected from a woman in her thirties or forties who had recovered from COVID-19.

The CDR3 DNA reads TGTGCCAGCAGTGAAAGGCAGGGGGACGGCTACACCTTC. It specifies CASSERQGDGYTF. V usage is TRBV2 and J usage is TRBJ1-2; 7 bases fit TRBD1. The germline V gene encodes CDR1 SNHLY and CDR2 FYNNEI. V lost 2 bases, J lost 8 bases, and 5 bases stayed unmatched. The CDR3 length is 13 residues.

V usage is TRBV4-3 and J usage is TRBJ1-1; 7 nucleotides line up with TRBD1. The CDR3 runs 15 residues. Trimming took 4 bases from V and 0 from J; bases not matched to a gene: 5. Germline CDR1 LGHNA, CDR2 YSLEER. As DNA, the CDR3 is TGCGCCAGCAGCCTATCGACAGGGATGAACACTGAAGCTTTCTTT. Encoded protein: CASSLSTGMNTEAFF.

This sequence joins TRBV27 and TRBJ1-4, with D unresolved. CDR3 length: 14 amino acids. Deletions cut 4 bases from V and 3 bases from J, with 9 bases between. Germline CDR1 and CDR2: MNHEY and SMNVEV (reference sequence). This chain's CDR3 is CASSSPGSNEKLFF. The CDR3 DNA sequence: TGTGCCAGCAGTTCCCCAGGATCTAATGAAAAACTGTTTTTT.

The chain links TRBV9 to TRBJ1-1; D is possibly TRBD1 (5 bases). Trimming shortened V by 0 bases and J by 5 bases, and 14 bases separated the two germline ends. This CDR3 is 15 amino acids long. Germline values: CDR1 SGDLS, CDR2 YYNGEE. The CDR3 spells CASSVDPLGQTEAFF. DNA of the CDR3: TGTGCCAGCAGCGTAGATCCCCTGGGGCAAACTGAAGCTTTCTTT.

The chain joins TRBV2 to TRBJ1-3; D gene unclear. Germline V gene sequence: CDR1 SNHLY, CDR2 FYNNEI. Trimming shortened V by 4 bases and J by 3 bases, and 10 bases separated the two germline ends. The CDR3 extends over 14 amino acids. CDR3 sequence (DNA): TGTGCCAGCAGTGTTGACTCGTATGGAAACACCATATATTTT. As protein: CASSVDSYGNTIYF. The full variable domain, in which reference TRBV2 and TRBJ1-3 provide the parts outside the CDR3, is EPEVTQTPSHQVTQMGQEVILRCVPISNHLYFYWYRQILGQKVEFLVSFYNNEISEKSEIFDDQFSVERPDGSNFTLKIRSTKLEDSAMYFCASSVDSYGNTIYFGEGSWLTVV.

The genes are TRBV5-1 and TRBJ2-7, with D possibly being TRBD1 (5 bases). The CDR3 spans 12 residues. Germline V gene sequence: CDR1 SGHRS, CDR2 YFSETQ. V lost 7 bases, J lost 7 bases, and 15 bases lay in between. CDR3 sequence reads: CASENRPWEQYF. The CDR3, as DNA: TGCGCCAGCGAAAACAGGCCCTGGGAGCAGTACTTC.

The sample holds a few counts of this clone. The V call is TRBV30, the J call TRBJ1-4; D uncertain. CDR1 and CDR2 (germline): GTSNPN, SVGIG (reference sequence). V was trimmed by 4 bases and J by 2 bases, leaving 17 bases between them. This CDR3 spans 16 amino acids. The CDR3 DNA reads as TGTGCCTGGAAGAGGTTATCGACCGTCACTAATGAAAAACTGTTTTTT. This sequence encodes CAWKRLSTVTNEKLFF. The full variable domain, rest sourced from reference TRBV30 and TRBJ1-4, is SQTIHQWPATLVQPVGSPLSLECTVEGTSNPNLYWYRQAAGRGLQLLFYSVGIGQISSEVPQNLSASRPQDRQFILSSKKLLLSDSGFYLCAWKRLSTVTNEKLFFGSGTQLSVL.

The chain carries TRBV6-5 and TRBJ1-1, with unresolved D. V lost 4 bases and J lost 0, with 15 bases in between. The CDR3 is 16 amino acids. Germline loops: CDR1 MNHEY, CDR2 SVGAGI. The CDR3 coding sequence is TGTGCCAGCAGTTCCTTAGGCGGGTCAATGAACACTGAAGCTTTCTTT. Its protein is CASSSLGGSMNTEAFF.

The rearrangement links TRBV18 to TRBJ1-4; possibly TRBD1 for D (5 bases). With 2 bases removed from V and 4 bases from J, the gap between germline ends came to 14 bases. The germline V gene has CDR1 KGHSH and CDR2 LQKENI. The CDR3 has 16 amino acids. The DNA for the CDR3 is TGTGCCAGCTCACCATATCCCGAGACAGATAATGAAAAACTGTTTTTT. This encodes CASSPYPETDNEKLFF.

V usage is TRBV4-1 and J usage is TRBJ2-7; no reliable D call. The CDR3 is 15 residues long. V was trimmed by 1 base and J by 0 bases, leaving 10 bases between them. Per germline, CDR1 MGHRA and CDR2 YSYEKL. The CDR3: CASSQVWSSSYEQYF. The CDR3 DNA follows: TGCGCCAGCAGCCAAGTATGGAGCAGCTCCTACGAGCAGTACTTC.

This clone was detected only once. Other DNA sequences in the same sample also yield this CDR3. This rearrangement joins TRBV12-3 or TRBV12-4 to TRBJ2-1, with D possibly matching TRBD2 (5 bases). V lost 2 bases and J 9 bases, leaving 5 bases between the germline ends. This CDR3 contains 11 residues. This CDR3 reads CASSLRGEQFF. CDR3 nucleotide sequence: TGTGCCAGCAGTTTACGGGGTGAGCAGTTCTTC.

The chain couples TRBV19 to TRBJ1-2; the D is unclear. Germline loops: CDR1 LNHDA, CDR2 SQIVND (reference sequence). The V end was cut by 0 bases, the J end by 7 bases, with 9 bases between. CDR3 size: 13 residues. The CDR3 sequence is CASSIDDRSGYTF. The DNA of the CDR3 is TGTGCCAGTAGTATAGATGATCGGAGTGGCTACACCTTC.

The chain is built from TRBV2 and TRBJ2-1; TRBD2 aligns across 8 bases. V shed 3 bases, J shed 7 bases, and the junction held 2 bases outside the gene matches. In germline, CDR1 is SNHLY, CDR2 FYNNEI. The CDR3 is made up of 13 amino acids. The CDR3 nucleotides are TGTGCCAGCAGTGATAGACTAGCGAATGAGCAGTTCTTC. Translated, it gives CASSDRLANEQFF.

The chain links TRBV10-3 to TRBJ2-1; TRBD2 might be the D (6 bases). This CDR3 has 15 residues. Trimming shortened V by 1 base and J by 7 bases, and 14 bases separated the two germline ends. CDR1 is ENHRY, CDR2 SYGVKD, per germline. The CDR3 coding sequence is TGTGCCATCAGTGAGTATGACGGGAGTGCGAATGAGCAGTTCTTC. Residues: CAISEYDGSANEQFF.

V and J are TRBV14 and TRBJ2-3; 7 bases agree with TRBD2. V was clipped by 4 bases and J by 4 bases; unmatched bases: 11. The length of the CDR3 is 16 residues. Germline CDR1 and CDR2: SGHDN and FVKESK. As DNA, the CDR3 is TGTGCCAGCAGCCCAAGGCGAGGCGGGAGCGCAGATACGCAGTATTTT. As protein: CASSPRRGGSADTQYF. Together with reference TRBV14 and TRBJ2-3, the CDR3 gives the full variable domain: EAGVTQFPSHSVIEKGQTVTLRCDPISGHDNLYWYRRVMGKEIKFLLHFVKESKQDESGMPNNRFLAERTGGTYSTLKVQPAELEDSGVYFCASSPRRGGSADTQYFGPGTRLTVL.

This clone was found a few times. The rearrangement links TRBV4-3 to TRBJ2-1; D is ambiguous. The CDR3 covers 13 residues. The V gene's germline CDR1 is LGHNA and CDR2 YSLEER. V lost 2 bases to trimming and J lost 7 bases, with 9 bases between them. The CDR3 DNA reads as TGCGCCAGCAGCCAACCCGCCGGGAATGAGCAGTTCTTC. It translates to CASSQPAGNEQFF.

V usage is TRBV19 and J usage is TRBJ1-6; D unresolved. CDR1 LNHDA and CDR2 SQIVND come from the germline V gene (reference sequence). V was cut by 10 bases and J by 0 bases, with 19 bases left in between. CDR3 length equals 17 residues. CDR3 amino acids: CATTRTFASSYNSPLHF. The CDR3, as DNA: TGTGCCACTACCAGGACTTTCGCGAGCTCCTATAATTCACCCCTCCACTTT.

This chain joins TRBV5-6 and TRBJ1-1, with D possibly matching TRBD1 (6 bases). Between the trimmed V and J ends, which lost 0 bases and 9 bases, there was a span of 9 bases. Germline V gene data show CDR1 as SGHDT and CDR2 as YYEEEE. The CDR3 has 12 amino acids. CDR3 coding DNA: TGTGCCAGCAGCTTGGGGACAGATCAAGCTTTCTTT. The encoded protein is CASSLGTDQAFF.

The chain links TRBV6-5 to TRBJ1-5, with D perhaps matching TRBD1 (5 bases). The CDR3 is made up of 12 amino acids. Germline V gene sequence: CDR1 MNHEY, CDR2 SVGAGI. V lost 6 bases and J 9 bases, leaving 12 bases between the germline ends. In nucleotides, the CDR3 is TGTGCCAGCAGGGGGGGGATAAGGCCCCAGCATTTT. Its protein product is CASRGGIRPQHF.

The chain has TRBV18 and TRBJ2-1, with D tentatively TRBD2 (6 bases). Germline CDR1 KGHSH, CDR2 LQKENI. V was clipped by 3 bases and J by 5 bases, with 8 bases between them. This CDR3 is built from 13 residues. The CDR3: CASSPGLDNEQFF. The CDR3 region has the DNA TGTGCCAGCTCACCGGGACTCGACAATGAGCAGTTCTTC. Combining the CDR3 with reference TRBV18 and TRBJ2-1 gives the whole variable domain NAGVMQNPRHLVRRRGQEARLRCSPMKGHSHVYWYRQLPEEGLKFMVYLQKENIIDESGMPKERFSAEFPKEGPSILRIQQVVRGDSAAYFCASSPGLDNEQFFGPGTRLTVL.